This T cell receptor (beta chain) is from a study of yellow fever vaccine responses in identical twins. Of note for this clonotype: Its antigen remains unidentified.

Whole-study findings and limits: Twins' vaccine T cell response reportedly gave the appearance of partial convergence and partial personalization.

From germline, CDR1 is SGDLS and CDR2 YYNGEE. V shed 0 bases and J 7 bases; nucleotides not matched to a gene: 1. This CDR3 region has 14 residues. TCRdb independently ran MiXCR on the RT-PCR reads; one entry per CDR3 protein. Counted here are about 23,000 distinct CDR3 sequences, roughly 73% occurring once; the ten biggest clones make up around 4.8%. The rearrangement uses TRBV9 and TRBJ1-6, with TRBD1 matching 7 bases. The TCR was taken from a woman between 18 and 29 years old who received the yellow fever vaccine. The sequenced sample was T cells from blood (PBMCs), unsorted or a sorted subset (not recorded which), obtained before or after yellow fever vaccination (not recorded which). CDR3: CASSVGDRNSPLHF. The CDR3 nucleotides read TGTGCCAGCAGCGTAGGGGACAGAAATTCACCCCTCCACTTT.